The 30 T cell receptor beta chains in this list originate from one sample, sequenced in a study of Ad26.COV2.S vaccination and SARS-CoV-2 variants. The protocol was immunoSEQ multiplex PCR, while the TCRdb copy is restricted to in-frame clones and leaves out a portion. The data show approximately 360,000 clones, about four fifths seen once. The treatment denotes: 15 to 20 received Ad26.COV2.S at low or high dose, single or two shots; 5 received placebo; per-sample allocation not given. Each sample was drawn 63 days after the first injection (of vaccine or placebo). This specimen was peripheral blood, taken in a trial of Ad26.COV2.S vaccine versus placebo. These receptor sequences come from a person between 18 and 65 years old who received the Ad26.COV2.S COVID-19 vaccine or a placebo.

The V gene is TRBV29-1, the J gene TRBJ1-5, with a weak D call TRBD1 (5 bases). The length of the CDR3 is 14 residues. Trimming cost V 4 bases and J 2 bases, with 12 bases left between them. Germline assignment: CDR1 SQVTM and CDR2 ANQGSEA. The CDR3: CSVGGLGGNQPQHF. The CDR3, as DNA: TGCAGCGTTGGTGGTTTAGGGGGCAATCAGCCCCAGCATTTT.

This clone came up a few times. This rearrangement joins TRBV6-5 to TRBJ1-5, with 7 nucleotides matching TRBD1. Unmatched junction bases numbered 7, after V lost 6 bases and J lost 2 bases. Germline V gene sequence: CDR1 MNHEY, CDR2 SVGAGI. The CDR3 is made up of 15 amino acids. The CDR3 region is CASRIGGTGNQPQHF. In nucleotides, the CDR3 is TGTGCCAGCAGAATCGGAGGGACAGGCAATCAGCCCCAGCATTTT.

The CDR3 DNA follows: TGTGCCAGCAGCACGGGACTTCTTGAGAGAGGGAGGGGCACTGAAGCTTTCTTT. This encodes CASSTGLLERGRGTEAFF. The chain uses TRBV7-9 and TRBJ1-1; tentative D call: TRBD1 (5 bases). The germline V gene encodes CDR1 SEHNR and CDR2 FQNEAQ (reference sequence). This CDR3 has 18 residues. V was cut by 5 bases and J by 4 bases, with 26 bases left in between.

This rearrangement joins TRBV9 to TRBJ1-3; D is undetermined. There are 15 residues in the CDR3. The germline V and J ends were trimmed by 2 bases and 2 bases, with 11 bases remaining between them. Germline CDR1 and CDR2: SGDLS and YYNGEE. The CDR3 spells CASSVNPMAGNTIYF. The CDR3 nucleotides are TGTGCCAGCAGCGTTAACCCCATGGCTGGAAACACCATATATTTT.

The genes are TRBV4-2 and TRBJ1-1, with TRBD1 as a possible D gene (5 bases). V lost 0 bases and J 0 bases, leaving 8 bases between the germline ends. The CDR3 totals 15 residues. The germline CDR1 and CDR2 sequences are LGHNA and YNFKEQ. CDR3 bases: TGTGCCAGCAGCCAAGAGGGACGGTTGAACACTGAAGCTTTCTTT. Protein product: CASSQEGRLNTEAFF.

This sequence joins TRBV2 and TRBJ1-6; D is ambiguous. CDR3 length equals 14 residues. The germline V and J ends were trimmed by 2 bases and 10 bases, with 12 bases remaining between them. Germline V gene lookup returns CDR1 SNHLY and CDR2 FYNNEI. DNA of the CDR3: TGTGCCAGCAGTGAACCCCAAAATGGATCACCCCTCCACTTT. Protein product: CASSEPQNGSPLHF.

This sequence joins TRBV6-5 and TRBJ1-2; tentative D call: TRBD1 (5 bases). Germline loops: CDR1 MNHEY, CDR2 SVGAGI. This CDR3 comprises 14 residues. The V end lost 7 bases, the J end lost 1 base, and 13 bases lay between the germline ends. CDR3 nucleotide sequence: TGTGCCAGCATCACGGACATGTTTAACTATGGCTACACCTTC. This encodes CASITDMFNYGYTF.

The chain recombines TRBV3-1 (or the pseudogene TRBV3-2) with TRBJ1-4; D remains unclear. The CDR3 contains 14 residues. The V gene lost 0 bases and the J gene lost 8 bases, with 10 bases spanning the gap. Germline CDR1 reads LGHDT; CDR2 reads YNNKEL (reference sequence). The CDR3 loop reads CASSQDAGSEKLFF. CDR3 bases: TGTGCCAGCAGCCAAGATGCGGGGTCGGAAAAACTGTTTTTT.

The table lists this clone with a count of one. This chain links TRBV5-1 with TRBJ2-4, with 7 bases matching TRBD2. The ends lost 2 bases at V and 5 bases at J; junction bases unmatched: 4. This CDR3 is 14 amino acids long. Germline V lookup: CDR1 SGHRS, CDR2 YFSETQ. The CDR3 bases are TGCGCCAGCAGCTTTTTGGCGGGGGAAAACATTCAGTACTTC. Translating gives CASSFLAGENIQYF.

V is TRBV27 and J is TRBJ2-3; 11 bases are a match to TRBD2. The CDR3 consists of 15 residues. The V gene end was trimmed by 7 bases and the J gene end by 5 bases; junction bases not matched to a gene: 8. Germline CDR1 MNHEY, CDR2 SMNVEV (reference sequence). CDR3 in DNA: TGTGCCAGCACCGTTAGCGGGGGGGCAGGAGATACGCAGTATTTT. This sequence encodes CASTVSGGAGDTQYF.

This clone was observed a single time. This sequence joins TRBV19 and TRBJ2-7; possibly TRBD1 or TRBD2 for D (5 bases each). CDR3 length equals 16 residues. From germline, CDR1 is LNHDA and CDR2 SQIVND (reference sequence). The V gene lost 0 bases and the J gene lost 0 bases, with 12 bases spanning the gap. This chain's CDR3 is CASSIDPRGSSYEQYF. CDR3 bases: TGTGCCAGTAGTATAGACCCGAGGGGCAGCTCCTACGAGCAGTACTTC.

V gene TRBV5-1 combines with J gene TRBJ1-6; D is possibly TRBD1 (6 bases). The CDR3 loop spans 13 amino acids. The germline V gene encodes CDR1 SGHRS and CDR2 YFSETQ. V was cut by 2 bases and J by 10 bases, with 10 bases left in between. The CDR3 region is CASSLTGYSPLHF. DNA of the CDR3: TGCGCCAGCAGCTTAACAGGGTACTCACCCCTCCACTTT. Combining the CDR3 with reference TRBV5-1 and TRBJ1-6 gives the whole variable domain KAGVTQTPRYLIKTRGQQVTLSCSPISGHRSVSWYQQTPGQGLQFLFEYFSETQRNKGNFPGRFSGRQFSNSRSEMNVSTLELGDSALYLCASSLTGYSPLHFGNGTRLTVT.

The chain employs TRBV6-2 or TRBV6-3 and TRBJ2-1; 13 nucleotides agree with TRBD2. The CDR3 runs to 16 residues. From germline, CDR1 is MNHEY and CDR2 SVGEGT. After removal of 5 bases from V and 2 bases from J, the junction contained 3 bases not matched to a gene. The CDR3 DNA is TGTGCCAGCAGTCAGGGACTAGCGGGAACCTACAATGAGCAGTTCTTC. This sequence encodes CASSQGLAGTYNEQFF.

V and J are TRBV9 and TRBJ2-5, with D unclear. CDR3 length: 13 residues. V dropped 4 bases and J dropped 5 bases, with 12 bases sitting between them. CDR1 SGDLS and CDR2 YYNGEE come from the germline V gene. The CDR3 region has the DNA TGTGCCAGCAGCTTGCGGCAGTACGAGACCCAGTACTTC. Its protein product is CASSLRQYETQYF.

This clone was observed a single time. The chain couples TRBV4-2 to TRBJ2-1; the D is unclear. V was cut by 1 base and J by 7 bases, with 11 bases left in between. In germline, CDR1 is LGHNA, CDR2 YNFKEQ. CDR3 size: 14 residues. CDR3 DNA: TGTGCCAGCAGCCAAGTACCTGGGCCTAATGAGCAGTTCTTC. It specifies CASSQVPGPNEQFF.

The chain has TRBV4-2 and TRBJ2-2; 14 bases line up with TRBD2. With V trimmed by 0 bases and J by 2 bases, 8 bases remained unmatched. CDR1 and CDR2 (germline): LGHNA, YNFKEQ. The CDR3 has 20 residues. Written as DNA, the CDR3 is TGTGCCAGCAGCCAAGATCGACTAGCGGGAGGGACCCTAAACACCGGGGAGCTGTTTTTT. It codes for CASSQDRLAGGTLNTGELFF.

The chain combines TRBV12-3 or TRBV12-4 with TRBJ2-1; D possibly matches TRBD1 or TRBD2 (5 bases each). The CDR3 totals 12 residues. V shed 10 bases and J shed 8 bases, with 15 bases lying between them. The CDR3 region is CANEMLGDEQFF. The DNA of the CDR3 is TGTGCCAACGAGATGTTGGGGGATGAGCAGTTCTTC.

This chain uses TRBV5-1 with TRBJ2-7; 10 bases are a match to TRBD2. J gave up 2 bases and V 4 bases, and 9 bases lay outside the gene matches. CDR3 size: 16 residues. Germline-derived CDR1 and CDR2 are SGHRS and YFSETQ. The DNA for the CDR3 is TGCGCCAGCAGCCCTCCTAGCGGGAGAATGGCCTACGAGCAGTACTTC. It encodes CASSPPSGRMAYEQYF.

The chain is built from TRBV6-5 and TRBJ1-2; possibly TRBD1 for D (6 bases). Trimming pared 7 bases from V and 8 bases from J, leaving 23 bases between. From germline, CDR1 is MNHEY and CDR2 SVGAGI. CDR3 length: 15 residues. The CDR3: CASIEVVGGLLGYTF. For the CDR3, the DNA is TGTGCCAGCATCGAAGTCGTAGGGGGACTTTTAGGCTACACCTTC.

The chain carries TRBV3-1 (or the pseudogene TRBV3-2) and TRBJ2-7; 13 bases fit TRBD2. The CDR3 contains 18 residues. Trimming cost V 0 bases and J 5 bases; bases outside gene matches: 10. CDR1 is LGHDT and CDR2 is YNNKEL in the germline V gene (reference sequence). In DNA, the CDR3 is TGTGCCAGCAGCCAAGATCCAGGACTAGCGGGAGAAAACCACGAGCAGTACTTC. Its protein is CASSQDPGLAGENHEQYF.

In regard to this clone: This may arise from a read error, as a much more abundant clone is one base away. The chain links TRBV27 to TRBJ2-7, with a weak D call TRBD1 (5 bases). Germline CDR1 is MNHEY and CDR2 is SMNVEV (reference sequence). This CDR3 region has 14 residues. In DNA, the CDR3 is TGTGCCGGCAGTTTCGGTGCCAGGGCGGTCGAGCAGTACTTC. This translates into CAGSFGARAVEQYF.

The chain carries TRBV7-9 and TRBJ2-1, with TRBD2 matching over 12 bases. Germline CDR1 reads SEHNR; CDR2 reads FQNEAQ (reference sequence). J lost 2 bases, V lost 5 bases, and 13 bases had no gene match. The CDR3 has 19 amino acids. The CDR3 DNA reads TGTGCCAGCAGCCAGACCGGGACTAGCGGGCCAAATCCCTACAATGAGCAGTTCTTC. Amino acid sequence: CASSQTGTSGPNPYNEQFF.

This clone came up a few times. The gene calls are TRBV7-6 and TRBJ1-3; D is possibly TRBD1 (5 bases). Germline CDR1 SGHVS, CDR2 FNYEAQ. The V end was cut by 5 bases, the J end by 0 bases, with 11 bases between. The length of the CDR3 is 15 residues. The DNA of the CDR3 is TGTGCCAGCAGCGGACCCCAGGGCTCTGGAAACACCATATATTTT. It translates to CASSGPQGSGNTIYF.

The chain carries TRBV29-1 and TRBJ2-2, with 11 bases lining up with TRBD2. V was pared by 6 bases and J by 0 bases, with 6 bases of the junction left unmatched. This CDR3 has 16 residues. The germline CDR1 and CDR2 sequences are SQVTM and ANQGSEA. CDR3 DNA sequence: TGCAGCGTCTCGACTAGCGGGGATACGAACACCGGGGAGCTGTTTTTT. It codes for CSVSTSGDTNTGELFF.

V is TRBV5-1 and J is TRBJ2-7; D might be TRBD1 (6 bases). CDR3 length equals 11 residues. Trimming left V 5 bases short and J 12 bases short, with 15 bases between. Looked up from germline, CDR1 is SGHRS and CDR2 is YFSETQ. DNA of the CDR3: TGCGCCAGCAGAGAACAGGGATCGGCGTACTTC. It is translated as CASREQGSAYF.

V gene TRBV5-6 combines with J gene TRBJ1-2; TRBD1 matches at 7 bases. V was pared by 4 bases and J by 1 base, with 7 bases of the junction left unmatched. The CDR3 totals 15 residues. Germline CDR1 and CDR2: SGHDT and YYEEEE. The CDR3, as DNA: TGTGCCAGCAGCCCCGCCGGGACAGTTAACTATGGCTACACCTTC. Its protein is CASSPAGTVNYGYTF.

The chain is built from TRBV27 and TRBJ2-3, with D tentatively TRBD2 (6 bases). The CDR3 consists of 16 residues. Per germline, CDR1 MNHEY and CDR2 SMNVEV (reference sequence). V gave up 4 bases and J gave up 0 bases, with 14 bases separating them. CDR3 loop: CASSSGGTYSTDTQYF. Here the CDR3 DNA reads TGTGCCAGCAGTTCTGGAGGGACGTATAGCACAGATACGCAGTATTTT.

The rearrangement uses TRBV18 and TRBJ1-5; maybe TRBD1 (5 bases). The germline V gene encodes CDR1 KGHSH and CDR2 LQKENI. V was pared by 3 bases and J by 3 bases, with 18 bases between. The CDR3 is 17 amino acids. This CDR3 is CASSPGSSRQINQPQHF. CDR3 sequence (DNA): TGTGCCAGCTCACCGGGTAGTAGTAGACAGATCAATCAGCCCCAGCATTTT.

The chain combines TRBV30 with TRBJ2-5, with D tentatively TRBD2 (7 bases). This CDR3 is 15 amino acids long. The germline CDR1 and CDR2 sequences are GTSNPN and SVGIG (reference sequence). Trimming pared 2 bases from V and 4 bases from J, leaving 17 bases between. The DNA of the CDR3 is TGTGCCTGGAGTCTAATAGGGGGGGGCGGAGAGACCCAGTACTTC. It specifies CAWSLIGGGGETQYF.

The chain couples TRBV4-2 to TRBJ2-5; TRBD2 matches 8 bases. In germline, CDR1 is LGHNA, CDR2 YNFKEQ. V shed 4 bases and J 4 bases; nucleotides not matched to a gene: 8. CDR3 length equals 15 residues. The CDR3 DNA is TGTGCCAGCAGCCCCCCAGGCGGGGGGCGAGAGACCCAGTACTTC. Its protein product is CASSPPGGGRETQYF.